This TCR beta chain was sequenced for a study of T cells in Graves' hyperthyroidism and ophthalmopathy. Across the whole study: Peripheral blood draws took place at initial diagnosis, ahead of any treatment. Findings and limits, study-wide: Most thyroid clonotypes expanded above 0.001 were also detected in blood.

CDR1 and CDR2 from the germline V gene are SNHLY and FYNNEI. Unmatched junction bases numbered 11, after V lost 8 bases and J lost 8 bases. This CDR3 has 13 amino acids. It was RNA transcripts that yielded the amplified TCR beta CDR3 regions. Initially, a first-round RT-PCR of the TCR CDR3 employed the HTBI primer set. TCRdb processed the multiplex PCR reads anew with MiXCR; each CDR3 protein has one entry. This table holds 500,000 to 600,000 distinct CDR3 sequences, 16% found once. Comments on this clonotype: The antigen is undetermined.

These patients, aged 18 to 65, had recently diagnosed hyperthyroidism lasting under 2 months. The rearrangement joins TRBV2 to TRBJ1-2; 7 nucleotides agree with TRBD1. The sequence came from a woman aged 18-29 years with Graves' hyperthyroidism. The sequenced material came from blood. The CDR3 DNA reads as TGTGCCAGCTCCCGGGGACAGCGATTCGGCTACACCTTC. Translation gives CASSRGQRFGYTF.